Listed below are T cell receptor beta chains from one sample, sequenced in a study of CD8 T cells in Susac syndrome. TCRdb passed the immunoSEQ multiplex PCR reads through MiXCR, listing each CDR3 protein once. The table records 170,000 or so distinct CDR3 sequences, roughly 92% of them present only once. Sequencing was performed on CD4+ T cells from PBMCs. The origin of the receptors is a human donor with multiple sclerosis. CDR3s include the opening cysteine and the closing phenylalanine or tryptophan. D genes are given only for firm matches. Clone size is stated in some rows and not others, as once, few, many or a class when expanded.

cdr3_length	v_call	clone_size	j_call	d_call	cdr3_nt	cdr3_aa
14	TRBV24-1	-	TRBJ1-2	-	TGTGCCACCAGTGATCCGGGGACAAATCGTGGCTACACCTTC	CATSDPGTNRGYTF
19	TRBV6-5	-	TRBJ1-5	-	TGTGCCAGCAGTTACTCGGGGGCAGGGATGGCTAATAGCAATCAGCCCCAGCATTTT	CASSYSGAGMANSNQPQHF
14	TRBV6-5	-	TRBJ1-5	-	TGTGCCAGCAGTTACTCGTATGGATATCAGCCCCAGCATTTT	CASSYSYGYQPQHF
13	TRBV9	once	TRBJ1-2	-	TGTGCCAGCAGCGTAGGGCCGATCTATGGCTACACCTTC	CASSVGPIYGYTF
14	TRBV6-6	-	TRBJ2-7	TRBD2	TGTGCCAGCAGGCCGGGGACTAGCGGGAGGGGTGAGTACTTC	CASRPGTSGRGEYF
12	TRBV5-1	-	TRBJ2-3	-	TGCGCCAGCAGCTGGGGGGAGGATACGCAGTATTTT	CASSWGEDTQYF
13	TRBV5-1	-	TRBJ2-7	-	TGCGCCAGCAGCTTGGAGTGGGCCTACGAGCAGTACTTC	CASSLEWAYEQYF
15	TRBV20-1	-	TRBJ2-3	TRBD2	TGCAGTCTCGCTAGCGGGAGGGGAGGCACAGATACGCAGTATTTT	CSLASGRGGTDTQYF
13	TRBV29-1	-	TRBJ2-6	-	TGCAGCGTTGGAACAACCGGGGCCAACGTCCTGACTTTC	CSVGTTGANVLTF
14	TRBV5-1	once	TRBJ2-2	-	TGCGCCAGCAGCTTGGACAGGGCGGCCGGGGAGCTGTTTTTT	CASSLDRAAGELFF
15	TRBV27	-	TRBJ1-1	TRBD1	TGTGCCAGCAGTTTATCTGGCAGGGGGGGCACTGAAGCTTTCTTT	CASSLSGRGGTEAFF